These 11 T cell receptor beta chains originate from one sample sequenced in a study of cytomegalovirus exposure and HLA in healthy donors. Primers for the PCR totalled 60 Vbeta and 13 Jbeta. TCRdb keeps only in-frame clones here, not all; method: immunoSEQ multiplex PCR. Counted here are around 280,000 clones, about 90% occurring once; the ten biggest clones make up roughly 2%. The specimen sequenced was PBMCs. The receptors shown here come from a young woman in good health and CMV-seronegative.

This sequence joins TRBV5-4 and TRBJ2-7; 7 nucleotides align to TRBD2. This CDR3 region has 12 residues. With 3 bases clipped from V and 3 bases from J, the junction kept 0 bases outside the gene matches. Germline values: CDR1 SGHNT, CDR2 YYREEE (reference sequence). CDR3 region: CASSWEGYEQYF. CDR3 DNA: TGTGCCAGCAGCTGGGAGGGCTACGAGCAGTACTTC.

The chain recombines TRBV29-1 with TRBJ1-1, with D tentatively TRBD1 (5 bases). The CDR3 sequence is 13 residues long. The V and J ends lost 7 bases and 0 bases respectively, with 12 bases between them. Germline loops: CDR1 SQVTM, CDR2 ANQGSEA. The CDR3 nucleotides read TGCAGCGGTTTAGACAGCATGAACACTGAAGCTTTCTTT. Its protein is CSGLDSMNTEAFF.

The V and J genes are TRBV9 and TRBJ2-3, with 9 positions matching TRBD2. CDR1 and CDR2 from the germline V gene are SGDLS and YYNGEE. V gave up 4 bases and J gave up 5 bases; unmatched junction bases: 8. This CDR3 region has 15 residues. The CDR3 loop reads CASSPTAGGKDTQYF. The CDR3 bases are TGTGCCAGCAGCCCCACGGCGGGGGGGAAAGATACGCAGTATTTT.

The V gene is TRBV29-1, the J gene TRBJ1-1; D unresolved. The CDR3 totals 13 residues. Germline CDR1 is SQVTM and CDR2 is ANQGSEA. Deletions cut 5 bases from V and 4 bases from J, with 14 bases between. The CDR3 bases are TGCAGCGTTTTCGAGGTCACCCCCACTGAAGCTTTCTTT. Residues: CSVFEVTPTEAFF.

V is TRBV4-1 and J is TRBJ2-1; tentatively, D is TRBD2 (6 bases). V lost 2 bases to trimming and J lost 0 bases, with 17 bases between them. CDR3 size: 18 residues. Germline V gives CDR1 MGHRA, CDR2 YSYEKL. The CDR3 protein is CASSQNPGDSSSYNEQFF. The CDR3 DNA reads TGCGCCAGCAGCCAAAATCCCGGGGACTCGAGCTCCTACAATGAGCAGTTCTTC.

The genes are TRBV19 and TRBJ1-2; D is unclear. The germline V gene encodes CDR1 LNHDA and CDR2 SQIVND (reference sequence). V lost 5 bases and J lost 5, with 24 bases in between. CDR3 length: 17 amino acids. The CDR3 DNA sequence: TGTGCCAGTAGTTCTCGGGTATTCGCCCCAACCTTTTATGGCTACACCTTC. Translation: CASSSRVFAPTFYGYTF.

This sequence joins TRBV7-3 and TRBJ2-1, with 7 bases aligning to TRBD2. Unmatched junction bases numbered 8, after V lost 5 bases and J lost 4 bases. This CDR3 region has 15 residues. Germline loops: CDR1 SGHTA, CDR2 FQGTGA. CDR3 in amino acids: CASSPLAGEYNEQFF. Written as DNA, the CDR3 is TGTGCCAGCAGCCCCCTCGCGGGGGAATACAATGAGCAGTTCTTC.

This chain uses TRBV9 with TRBJ2-3; D remains ambiguous. Germline values: CDR1 SGDLS, CDR2 YYNGEE. The length of the CDR3 is 13 residues. The V gene lost 4 bases and the J gene lost 3 bases, with 9 bases spanning the gap. CDR3 region: CASSSQPTDTQYF. The CDR3 DNA sequence: TGTGCCAGCAGCTCACAGCCGACAGATACGCAGTATTTT.

This clone was seen a few times. The CDR3 sequence: CASSSVPVERGEEQYF. DNA of the CDR3: TGTGCCAGCAGCTCAGTCCCGGTTGAGCGGGGGGAGGAGCAGTACTTC. The rearrangement uses TRBV11-2 and TRBJ2-7; 9 bases match TRBD2. Germline V CDR1 and CDR2: SGHAT, FQNNGV. The CDR3 runs to 16 residues. The V gene end was trimmed by 4 bases and the J gene end by 7 bases; junction bases not matched to a gene: 14.

This rearrangement joins TRBV2 to TRBJ2-7, with 8 bases matching TRBD1. CDR3 length: 14 amino acids. Looked up from germline, CDR1 is SNHLY and CDR2 is FYNNEI. Trimming took 5 bases from V and 4 from J; bases not matched to a gene: 7. As DNA, the CDR3 is TGTGCCAGCAGTTCACAGGGGGAATTTTACGAGCAGTACTTC. Encoded protein: CASSSQGEFYEQYF.

The chain combines TRBV27 with TRBJ2-7; the D gene is possibly TRBD2 (6 bases). The CDR3 runs to 16 residues. The germline V gene encodes CDR1 MNHEY and CDR2 SMNVEV (reference sequence). V was clipped by 2 bases and J by 5 bases, with 19 bases between them. Here the CDR3 reads CASSLGGFEVSHEQYF. The CDR3 region has the DNA TGTGCCAGCAGTTTAGGGGGGTTCGAGGTTTCCCACGAGCAGTACTTC.